This T cell receptor (beta chain) is drawn from a study of CD8+CD57+ T cells in acquired aplastic anemia. Study information: Quantities of DNA derived from sorted CD4+ and CD8+ cells averaged 3.2 ug. Regarding the study as a whole: Patients and controls shared 25 to 30 CD8+ CDR3 sequences, which appeared highly expressed in patients and within their immunodominant clones. Significant differences in CD8+ Simpson's diversity were not observed between patients and controls.

Germline V gene lookup returns CDR1 SGHRS and CDR2 YFSETQ. The CDR3 runs 15 residues. V lost 4 bases, J lost 2 bases, and 6 bases stayed unmatched. A note on this clonotype: The antigen is unknown.

Genomic DNA, serving as template, underwent TCR beta VDJ and CDR3 profiling. TCRdb analysed the reads with MiXCR anew, one entry per CDR3 protein. The repertoire consists of about 270,000 distinct CDR3 sequences, with around 60% occurring once and the leading ten covering around 7.6%. The chain employs TRBV5-1 and TRBJ2-7; TRBD1 agrees at 10 bases. This TCR derives from a human donor with severe aplastic anemia or a healthy control (not recorded which). Sequencing used sorted CD4+, CD8+, or CD8+CD57+ T cells (not recorded which) from PBMCs. Here the CDR3 reads CASSPRQGATYEQYF. CDR3 bases: TGCGCCAGCAGCCCCCGACAGGGGGCAACCTACGAGCAGTACTTC.